A single T cell receptor (beta chain) is shown here with its context. The source of the sample is a study of blood T cell repertoires in COVID-19. Background on the study: The United States, Italy and Spain supplied acute and convalescent COVID-19 samples. T cells, B-cell-depleted T cells, or PBMCs provided the cDNA or gDNA that served as material.

Source study methods: Estimation of nucleated cell counts relied on the amplification of reference gene primers. Measured with immunoSEQ multiplex PCR; TCRdb has only the in-frame clones, and not every one. V, J and clone size were drawn from that table, and D and trimming were deduced from the DNA. The repertoire holds approximately 350,000 clones, with roughly 90% as singletons. This TCR came from a man aged 35-49 years with acute or convalescent COVID-19. The sequencing input was peripheral blood.

The CDR3 coding sequence is TGTGCCAGCAGCGTATCAGGGACGGGGGGCGCGTCGGGAAACACCATATATTTT. Its protein product is CASSVSGTGGASGNTIYF. The rearrangement links TRBV9 to TRBJ1-3, with D possibly TRBD1 on 6 matching bases. This CDR3 comprises 18 residues. The germline gives CDR1 SGDLS, CDR2 YYNGEE. V was pared by 1 base and J by 4 bases, with 21 bases between.